Listed here are 14 T cell receptor beta chains from one sample, sequenced in a study of OX40 agonist ivuxolimab in advanced cancers. Data came from immunoSEQ multiplex PCR; TCRdb stores just in-frame clones and leaves some out. The sample contains tens of thousands of clones, 90% of which appear only once. Here the sequenced sample was CD4+ or CD8+ T cells sorted from blood, taken in a trial of the OX40 agonist ivuxolimab. The receptors stem from an adult with an advanced solid tumor such as melanoma, head and neck, liver or kidney cancer.

The chain combines TRBV5-1 with TRBJ2-2, with TRBD1 identical over 7 bases. The germline V gene encodes CDR1 SGHRS and CDR2 YFSETQ. This CDR3 contains 14 residues. Trimming took 5 bases from V and 3 from J; bases not matched to a gene: 4. The CDR3 sequence is CASRSGTDTGELFF. The DNA for the CDR3 is TGCGCCAGCAGATCCGGGACAGACACCGGGGAGCTGTTTTTT. Together with reference TRBV5-1 and TRBJ2-2, the CDR3 gives the full variable domain: KAGVTQTPRYLIKTRGQQVTLSCSPISGHRSVSWYQQTPGQGLQFLFEYFSETQRNKGNFPGRFSGRQFSNSRSEMNVSTLELGDSALYLCASRSGTDTGELFFGEGSRLTVL.

The J gene is TRBJ2-3, the V gene TRBV27; 13 bases are shared with TRBD2. V was clipped by 5 bases and J by 10 bases; unmatched bases: 9. There are 15 residues in the CDR3. Germline V gene data show CDR1 as MNHEY and CDR2 as SMNVEV (reference sequence). The CDR3 loop is CASSPSGLAGSAQYF. In nucleotides, the CDR3 is TGTGCCAGCAGTCCCTCGGGACTAGCGGGGTCGGCGCAGTATTTT.

This chain joins TRBV5-6 and TRBJ2-1, with no clear D. Per germline, CDR1 SGHDT and CDR2 YYEEEE. CDR3 length: 12 residues. V was shortened by 2 bases and J by 7 bases, with 7 bases between the two germline ends. The CDR3 protein is CASSFRRNEQFF. In DNA, the CDR3 is TGTGCCAGCAGCTTTCGAAGGAATGAGCAGTTCTTC. Full variable domain (remainder filled in from reference TRBV5-6 and TRBJ2-1): DAGVTQSPTHLIKTRGQQVTLRCSPKSGHDTVSWYQQALGQGPQFIFQYYEEEERQRGNFPDRFSGHQFPNYSSELNVNALLLGDSALYLCASSFRRNEQFFGPGTRLTVL.

J is TRBJ2-4 and V is TRBV28; 8 nucleotides match TRBD1. CDR1 and CDR2 (germline): MDHEN, SYDVKM. J gave up 7 bases and V 3 bases, and 11 bases lay outside the gene matches. The CDR3 covers 16 residues. The CDR3: CASSFGSTGGLNIQYF. DNA for the CDR3: TGTGCCAGCAGTTTTGGCTCTACAGGGGGTTTGAACATTCAGTACTTC.

The chain uses TRBV28 and TRBJ1-4; D possibly corresponds to TRBD1 (6 bases). The CDR3 covers 15 residues. V lost 3 bases and J 8 bases, leaving 16 bases between the germline ends. From germline, CDR1 is MDHEN and CDR2 SYDVKM. The CDR3 is CASSLGGQENEKLFF. For the CDR3, the DNA is TGTGCCAGCAGTTTGGGGGGCCAGGAGAACGAAAAACTGTTTTTT.

The chain is built from TRBV19 and TRBJ1-1, with 9 bases matching TRBD1. The trim removed 4 bases at V and 4 bases at J, leaving 7 bases unmatched. The CDR3 totals 15 residues. The germline CDR1 and CDR2 sequences are LNHDA and SQIVND (reference sequence). The CDR3 loop reads CASSRPTGGLTEAFF. As DNA, the CDR3 is TGTGCCAGTAGTAGACCTACAGGGGGCCTCACTGAAGCTTTCTTT.

The chain joins TRBV28 to TRBJ2-5; no definite D call. Germline V gene lookup returns CDR1 MDHEN and CDR2 SYDVKM. V lost 5 bases, J lost 0 bases, and 4 bases lay in between. The CDR3 extends over 12 amino acids. CDR3 DNA sequence: TGTGCCAGCAGTGGATACCAAGAGACCCAGTACTTC. Its translation is CASSGYQETQYF.

The V call is TRBV7-3, the J call TRBJ1-1; 7 nucleotides match TRBD1. J lost 10 bases, V lost 4 bases, and 15 bases had no gene match. The V gene's germline CDR1 is SGHTA and CDR2 FQGTGA. The CDR3 is 15 residues long. The CDR3 sequence: CASSYDIVTGFVAFF. The CDR3 DNA reads TGTGCCAGCAGCTATGATATAGTGACAGGGTTCGTAGCTTTCTTT. Combining the CDR3 with reference TRBV7-3 and TRBJ1-1 gives the whole variable domain GAGVSQTPSNKVTEKGKYVELRCDPISGHTALYWYRQSLGQGPEFLIYFQGTGAADDSGLPNDRFFAVRPEGSVSTLKIQRTERGDSAVYLCASSYDIVTGFVAFFGQGTRLTVV.

The CDR3 bases are TGTGCCAGCGGGCTACAGAGTGCTGAAGCTTTCTTT. Amino acids: CASGLQSAEAFF. This chain joins TRBV27 and TRBJ1-1; D is ambiguous. Germline V lookup: CDR1 MNHEY, CDR2 SMNVEV (reference sequence). This CDR3 comprises 12 residues. Trimming shortened V by 8 bases and J by 6 bases, and 13 bases separated the two germline ends.

The chain is built from TRBV28 and TRBJ2-7; 7 bases agree with TRBD2. The CDR3 length is 14 residues. Germline lookup yields CDR1 MDHEN and CDR2 SYDVKM. The ends lost 2 bases at V and 6 bases at J; junction bases unmatched: 7. In DNA form, the CDR3 reads TGTGCCAGCAGTTTAGGGGGGACTACTCGCGAGCAGTACTTC. This encodes CASSLGGTTREQYF.

The genes are TRBV30 and TRBJ2-1; 7 bases map to TRBD2. Trimming took 1 base from V and 0 from J; bases not matched to a gene: 6. This CDR3 contains 16 residues. CDR1 GTSNPN and CDR2 SVGIG come from the germline V gene (reference sequence). The CDR3 DNA reads TGTGCCTGGAGTGGTACTAGCGACCTCTCCTACAATGAGCAGTTCTTC. As protein: CAWSGTSDLSYNEQFF. Full variable domain (rest looked up from reference TRBV30 and TRBJ2-1): SQTIHQWPATLVQPVGSPLSLECTVEGTSNPNLYWYRQAAGRGLQLLFYSVGIGQISSEVPQNLSASRPQDRQFILSSKKLLLSDSGFYLCAWSGTSDLSYNEQFFGPGTRLTVL.

The J gene is TRBJ2-4, the V gene TRBV4-3; D unresolved. CDR1 is LGHNA and CDR2 is YSLEER in the germline V gene. V lost 0 bases and J 2 bases, leaving 17 bases between the germline ends. CDR3 length: 18 residues. CDR3 in amino acids: CASSQDRASRGTKNIQYF. As DNA, the CDR3 is TGCGCCAGCAGCCAAGATAGGGCCTCGCGAGGAACCAAAAACATTCAGTACTTC.

The rearrangement joins TRBV4-1 to TRBJ2-5; tentatively, D is TRBD1 or TRBD2 (6 bases each). Trimming left V 4 bases short and J 5 bases short, with 20 bases between. The germline V gene has CDR1 MGHRA and CDR2 YSYEKL. The CDR3 totals 16 residues. The CDR3 DNA sequence: TGCGCCAGCAGCCCTAATGGGGGGCCCCTCGTGGAGACCCAGTACTTC. Encoded protein: CASSPNGGPLVETQYF.

This chain uses TRBV7-2 with TRBJ2-1; a weak D match, TRBD2 (6 bases). The CDR3 covers 17 residues. The V gene lost 4 bases and the J gene lost 2 bases, with 18 bases spanning the gap. Germline V gene lookup returns CDR1 SGHTA and CDR2 FQGNSA. CDR3 residues: CASSSDPAGGAYNEQFF. The DNA for the CDR3 is TGTGCCAGCAGCTCTGACCCAGCGGGTGGGGCCTACAATGAGCAGTTCTTC.